This T cell receptor (beta chain) was observed in a study of tumor-infiltrating lymphocytes in primary liver carcinoma (dated by TCRdb to 2015 to 2018). For the wider study: The five patients, three men and two women aged 30 to 69 years, had hepatocellular carcinoma (four) or combined HCC and intrahepatic cholangiocarcinoma (one). The five patients had tumors of stage T1-T3 N0M0, with maximum diameters ranging from roughly 4.2 to 10 cm. Each sample produced roughly 3.5 to 7.13 million productive TCRbeta reads, and read depth showed no significant difference between tissue types. Across five regions of each liver tumor, along with adjacent normal tissue and blood, the study brought together TCRbeta repertoire sequencing, expression microarrays and whole-exome sequencing. TCRbeta repertoire sequencing covered roughly 35 specimens from 5 patients: around 25 tumor regions, 5 adjacent noncancerous liver tissues and 5 peripheral blood samples. Agilent mRNA microarray profiling was performed on the 25 tumor region samples to relate TCRbeta repertoire diversity to the local molecular phenotype. Repertoires from technical replicates were highly reproducible, with mean shared-clone rates approximately 0.9 and correlation coefficients above 0.95. Study-wide findings and limitations: Bulk unsorted samples precluded comparing CD4+ and CD8+ T cell repertoires. Only the TCR beta chain was sequenced, so true repertoire diversity is likely underestimated because unpaired alpha chains were not captured. Only about 7.5-25% of top clones were found in all five regions of a tumor, suggesting spatial heterogeneity of tumor-infiltrating T cells. The top 250 clones accounted for a significantly greater share of the repertoire in tumors than in blood (p = 0.039). With just a few patients in the study, the authors point out that the findings should be validated in a larger study. Repertoire overlap was found to be higher between tumor regions (mean roughly 36%) than between tumor-adjacent (roughly 17%) or tumor-blood (approximately 15%) pairs, consistent with antigen-driven expansion.

TCRbeta-specific cDNA was reverse-transcribed from 500 to 550 ng total RNA using a constant-region primer and ProtoScript II reverse transcriptase. The TCRbeta libraries were prepared through three rounds of nested multiplex PCR following a slightly modified ARM-PCR procedure. Each of the first two PCR rounds ran for approximately 11 cycles and used multiplex TRBV1-TRBV30 forward primers together with a Cbeta reverse primer. Sample barcodes and Illumina adapters were added in a final 25-cycle PCR with Deep VentR polymerase. Before sequencing, amplicons of 200-500 bp were purified from gel using a QIAquick gel extraction kit. An Illumina HiSeq 2500 was used to sequence the TCRbeta amplicons, generating 250-bp paired-end reads. The study's own analysis went as follows. Trimmomatic v0.33 was used to quality-trim the reads, and FLASH v1.2.11 was used to merge paired reads so that full CDR3 sequences could be recovered. V, D and J germline segments were assigned to the rearranged TCRbeta sequences by MiGEC v1.2.1b. Clonotype statistics and Shannon-Wiener diversity indices were computed with VDJtools v1.0.0. To cut down on sampling bias, every analysis after diversity analysis relied on just the 250 most abundant clonotypes from each sample. The public reads were reprocessed in TCRdb via fastp at Q25 and MiXCR, keeping in-frame beta chains. Each CDR3 protein gets just one entry, which takes the most common genes and DNA from the rows behind it. TCRdb assigned the V and J calls; the authors' analysis was not used. This sample holds 84,000 or so distinct CDR3 sequences; 72% were observed only once. The ten largest clones take up 15% to 20% of the sample.

There are 17 amino acids in the CDR3, from cysteine to phenylalanine inclusive. The sequence is cut down to CDR3 DNA, 51 bases in frame from base 1. The germline V gene yields SGHAT for CDR1 and FQNNGV for CDR2. Without any cell sorting, total RNA and DNA were co-extracted from approximately 22-30 mg of bulk tissue using the AllPrep DNA/RNA mini kit. Surgical resection was performed in China between 2015 and 2016 on about five patients with histopathologically diagnosed primary liver carcinoma. At the time of sampling, the patients had chronic HBV infection and had not received any treatment. Five spatially separated regions were sampled from each tumor: the superior, inferior, left-lateral and right-lateral poles, plus the tumor centre. Histology showed that every tumor sample contained more than 80% viable tumor cells. Fresh tumor and adjacent tissue pieces were bisected; one half was stored in RNAlater at -80°C, the other sent for histology.

This clonotype was detected once. Its antigen remains unidentified. Sequence at one end of the junction differs from germline and may be a read error. The clonotype comes from a man aged 35-49 years with primary liver carcinoma and hepatitis B virus infection. This chain is built from TRBV11-2 and TRBJ2-1, with 7 bases in between that match TRBD1. Sequenced input: liver tumor tissue from sampling region 1. What this sample's cell subset or site label stands for: tumor region T1, superior pole. The bases are TGTGCTAGCAGCTTGGGGACAGTAGGGAGCTCCTTCAGTGAGCAGTTCTTC. Its protein reads: CASSLGTVGSSFSEQFF.